The next 9 T cell receptor beta chains were all read from a single sample in a study of beta chain features in type 1 diabetes. The study reverse transcribed the entire isolated RNA, so it sequenced expressed TCRB transcripts. TCRdb's table, derived via immunoSEQ multiplex PCR, lists solely in-frame clones and lacks some. The repertoire holds a few hundred thousand clones, with approximately 15% as singletons. Sample: naive CD4+ T cells from blood. All receptors come from a man in his thirties or forties in good health.

This sequence joins TRBV4-2 and TRBJ2-5; a possible D gene is TRBD2 (5 bases). Trimming left V 6 bases short and J 4 bases short, with 9 bases between. The CDR3 spans 12 residues. Looked up from germline, CDR1 is LGHNA and CDR2 is YNFKEQ. This chain's CDR3 is CASSGGRETQYF. DNA of the CDR3: TGTGCCAGCAGTGGAGGACGAGAGACCCAGTACTTC.

The sample holds a few counts of this clone. One end of the junction is discordant with germline, which a read error may explain. The rearrangement uses TRBV9 and TRBJ2-6, with TRBD1 matching 9 bases. CDR3 length equals 17 residues. The germline gives CDR1 SGDLS, CDR2 YYNGEE. Written as DNA, the CDR3 is TGTGCCAGCAGCGGCCGGGACAGGGACCTCCAGGACAACGGCCTGACTTTC. As protein: CASSGRDRDLQDNGLTF.

This clone was picked up a small number of times. The chain carries TRBV7-8 and TRBJ2-1, with TRBD1 identical over 8 bases. Germline V CDR1 and CDR2: SGHVS, FQNEAQ. The CDR3 loop spans 15 amino acids. The V and J ends lost 5 bases and 1 base, in that order; junction bases with no gene match: 4. The CDR3 loop reads CASSPGQESYNEQFF. CDR3 nucleotides: TGTGCCAGCAGCCCGGGACAGGAGTCCTACAATGAGCAGTTCTTC.

The chain joins TRBV6-5 to TRBJ2-7; a possible D gene is TRBD1 (5 bases). There are 14 residues in the CDR3. Germline V gives CDR1 MNHEY, CDR2 SVGAGI. V was trimmed by 0 bases and J by 2 bases, leaving 8 bases between them. DNA for the CDR3: TGTGCCAGCAGTTACTCTAGGGGTACCTACGAGCAGTACGTC. Translated: CASSYSRGTYEQYV.

In its sample, this clone was seen a few times. The chain couples TRBV19 to TRBJ1-5, with 8 bases that match TRBD1. The V and J ends lost 9 bases and 2 bases, in that order; junction bases with no gene match: 9. Germline V gives CDR1 LNHDA, CDR2 SQIVND (reference sequence). The CDR3 runs to 15 residues. The CDR3 spells CASTTRGQGNQPQHF. The CDR3 DNA reads TGTGCCAGCACCACCCGGGGACAGGGCAATCAGCCCCAGCATTTT. The full variable domain, in which reference TRBV19 and TRBJ1-5 provide the parts outside the CDR3, is DGGITQSPKYLFRKEGQNVTLSCEQNLNHDAMYWYRQDPGQGLRLIYYSQIVNDFQKGDIAEGYSVSREKKESFPLTVTSAQKNPTAFYLCASTTRGQGNQPQHFGDGTRLSIL.

The table lists this clone with a few counts. The chain combines TRBV7-3 with TRBJ1-2, with a possible D match to TRBD1 (6 bases). CDR3 length equals 13 residues. Trimming pared 2 bases from V and 6 bases from J, leaving 10 bases between. Per the germline V gene, CDR1 is SGHTA and CDR2 is FQGTGA. CDR3: CASSLADSNGYTF. The CDR3 DNA reads TGTGCCAGCAGCTTAGCGGACAGTAATGGCTACACCTTC.

DNA of the CDR3: TGTGCCAGTAGTAAAAAAACTACCGAGACCCAGTACTTC. Amino acids: CASSKKTTETQYF. The J gene is TRBJ2-5, the V gene TRBV19; D remains ambiguous. V lost 4 bases to trimming and J lost 5 bases, with 11 bases between them. The CDR3 is made up of 13 amino acids. Germline CDR1 is LNHDA and CDR2 is SQIVND (reference sequence). Using reference TRBV19 and TRBJ2-5 for the parts outside the CDR3, the full variable domain is DGGITQSPKYLFRKEGQNVTLSCEQNLNHDAMYWYRQDPGQGLRLIYYSQIVNDFQKGDIAEGYSVSREKKESFPLTVTSAQKNPTAFYLCASSKKTTETQYFGPGTRLLVL.

The V call is TRBV29-1, the J call TRBJ2-7; D may match TRBD1 or TRBD2 (6 bases each). V lost 3 bases and J lost 1, with 25 bases in between. The CDR3 covers 18 residues. Germline CDR1 SQVTM, CDR2 ANQGSEA. The CDR3 is CSVDSGGQAPPLSYEQYF. The CDR3 bases are TGCAGCGTTGATTCTGGGGGGCAGGCCCCTCCATTGTCCTACGAGCAGTACTTC.

The chain recombines TRBV4-1 with TRBJ2-7; D is unresolved. Deletions cut 3 bases from V and 3 bases from J, with 15 bases between. This CDR3 comprises 15 residues. CDR1 and CDR2 from the germline V gene are MGHRA and YSYEKL. Here the CDR3 DNA reads TGCGCCAGCAGCCACGAGGTCGCGCGAAACTACGAGCAGTACTTC. Encoded protein: CASSHEVARNYEQYF.